This TCR beta chain came from a study of cytomegalovirus exposure and HLA in healthy donors. On the study more broadly: Assignment to the Caucasian-associated ancestry cluster applied to 81% of the approximately 370 genotyped donors. Whole-study results and caveats: Despite most TCR sequences being rare, some public TCRs occurred in many donors. Approximately 160 TCR beta chains were listed as cytomegalovirus-associated.

At collection, donors were nominally healthy, but unrecorded immune exposures were probable. This clone was picked up one time. Its antigen is not identified. The V end was cut by 7 bases, the J end by 3 bases, with 19 bases between. The CDR3 covers 16 residues. Germline V gene lookup returns CDR1 MDHEN and CDR2 SYDVKM. The PCR was carried out with 60 Vbeta primers and 13 Jbeta primers. Assay used: immunoSEQ multiplex PCR; TCRdb lists only in-frame clones, some missing. Here the sample spans approximately 200,000 clones, roughly 83% being singletons. The receptor was derived from a boy aged 10-17 years in good health and CMV-seronegative. The J gene is TRBJ2-4, the V gene TRBV28, with D possibly TRBD1 on 6 matching bases. Sequenced sample: PBMCs. The DNA for the CDR3 is TGTGCCAGCACTCCAAGGACAGTCGTCGTCAAAAACATTCAGTACTTC. Translation gives CASTPRTVVVKNIQYF.